Listed below are T cell receptor beta chains from one sample, sequenced in a study of shared clonotypes between healthy human individuals. Repertoires were generated with immunoSEQ multiplex PCR, while TCRdb's copy carries only in-frame clones and drops some. This table holds approximately 1,500,000 clones, more than 95% found once. Input material: naive CD4+ T cells sorted from blood. The receptors here all came from a young man in good health. Both conserved end residues are part of each CDR3. A D gene is named only where the DNA matches it firmly. Part of the rows lack a size; the others show once, few, many or a class for expanded clones.

V,D,size,J,CDR3,DNA
TRBV7-9,TRBD2,once,TRBJ2-1,CASSYSGREYNEQFF,TGTGCCAGCAGCTACAGCGGGAGGGAGTACAATGAGCAGTTCTTC
TRBV5-4,TRBD2,-,TRBJ2-5,CASSWRGQETQYF,TGTGCCAGCAGCTGGCGGGGGCAAGAGACCCAGTACTTC
TRBV4-1,TRBD2,-,TRBJ2-1,CASSQAMRELEQFF,TGCGCCAGCAGCCAAGCCATGCGGGAGCTTGAGCAGTTCTTC
TRBV7-3,-,-,TRBJ2-2,CASSLMAPTPTPNTGELFF,TGTGCCAGCAGCTTAATGGCCCCCACGCCTACACCGAACACCGGGGAGCTGTTTTTT
TRBV29-1,-,-,TRBJ2-1,CSVVPGASLRNEQFF,TGCAGCGTCGTACCTGGGGCTAGCTTAAGGAATGAGCAGTTCTTC
TRBV5-1,-,few,TRBJ2-2,CASSLVWQNAGELFF,TGCGCCAGCAGCTTGGTTTGGCAGAACGCCGGGGAGCTGTTTTTT
TRBV25-1,-,-,TRBJ1-2,CASSYRTWAGYTF,TGTGCCAGCAGTTATAGGACCTGGGCGGGCTACACCTTC
TRBV18,TRBD2,-,TRBJ2-3,CASSPLTSGSQLTQYF,TGTGCCAGCTCACCCCTGACTAGCGGGAGCCAATTGACGCAGTATTTT
TRBV29-1,-,-,TRBJ1-1,CSVGRGELDGAFF,TGCAGCGTTGGACGGGGGGAGCTCGACGGGGCTTTCTTT
TRBV27,TRBD2,-,TRBJ2-1,CASSLIWGSGSGDNEQFF,TGTGCCAGCAGTTTGATTTGGGGTAGCGGGAGTGGGGACAATGAGCAGTTCTTC
TRBV9,-,many,TRBJ2-1,CASSVTPGGEQFF,TGTGCCAGCAGCGTAACCCCAGGAGGTGAGCAGTTCTTC
TRBV7-2,-,-,TRBJ1-2,CASTRRATIETLYGYTF,TGTGCCAGCACGCGTAGGGCCACTATAGAAACCTTATATGGCTACACCTTC
TRBV18,-,-,TRBJ2-1,CASSIGSNEQFF,TGTGCCAGCTCAATCGGGAGTAATGAGCAGTTCTTC
TRBV7-6,TRBD2,-,TRBJ2-5,CASSLGTSGSRETQYF,TGTGCCAGCAGCTTAGGGACTAGCGGGAGTCGAGAGACCCAGTACTTC
TRBV6-5,TRBD2,-,TRBJ2-7,CASSYTSGIYEQYF,TGTGCCAGCAGTTACACTAGCGGAATCTACGAGCAGTACTTC
TRBV14,TRBD2,once,TRBJ2-1,CATSGEVPMGGQTQNEQFF,TGTGCCACCTCCGGCGAGGTTCCCATGGGAGGGCAAACACAGAATGAGCAGTTCTTC
TRBV5-1,-,-,TRBJ2-2,CASSLALRLGTGELFF,TGCGCCAGCAGCTTGGCCCTGAGACTGGGCACCGGGGAGCTGTTTTTT
TRBV5-6,-,-,TRBJ2-3,CASSLKEDYITLTDTQYF,TGTGCCAGCAGCCTAAAAGAGGACTACATTACACTCACAGATACGCAGTATTTT
TRBV28,-,-,TRBJ1-5,CASSFGLSNQPQHF,TGTGCCAGCAGTTTCGGACTTTCCAATCAGCCCCAGCATTTT
TRBV6-6,-,once,TRBJ2-7,CASSSGQISYEQYF,TGTGCCAGCAGTTCCGGACAGATTTCCTACGAGCAGTACTTC
TRBV11-2,-,-,TRBJ2-5,CASRGGGQGPQETQYF,TGTGCCAGCAGGGGTGGGGGGCAAGGCCCTCAAGAGACCCAGTACTTC
TRBV5-6,TRBD1,-,TRBJ2-7,CASSFGQGAGREAYEQYF,TGTGCCAGCAGCTTCGGACAGGGGGCGGGGCGGGAGGCCTACGAGCAGTACTTC